The clone carrying this T cell receptor beta chain was observed at least ten times. The antigen is unknown. With 6 bases clipped from V and 9 bases from J, the junction kept 14 bases outside the gene matches. Germline V gene sequence: CDR1 WSHSY, CDR2 SAAADI. This CDR3 region has 14 residues. This sample stems from a study of CD8 T cells in ankylosing spondylitis. Points from the study as a whole: With a CD8+ phenotype, disease-linked clones were relatively rare in peripheral blood. A subset of motif variants has previously been described in the synovial fluid and blood of reactive arthritis. Characteristic, it appeared, of ankylosing spondylitis blood was a TCR beta motif of 7 or 8 highly homologous variants.

Preparation of TCR beta libraries was done by quantitative 5'-RACE with molecular barcodes. MiXCR, run by TCRdb on the 5' RACE reads, gives a single entry per CDR3 protein. The table has roughly 230,000 distinct CDR3 sequences, less than 9.5% seen once. Sequencing used blood, either unsorted or a sorted T cell fraction (not recorded which). The rearrangement uses TRBV10-2 and TRBJ2-7, with 7 nucleotides matching TRBD1. The clonotype comes from a female donor with ankylosing spondylitis or in good health (not recorded which). This chain's CDR3 is CASSQTGRYVGQYF. As DNA, the CDR3 is TGCGCCAGCAGCCAGACAGGGAGATACGTCGGGCAGTACTTC.